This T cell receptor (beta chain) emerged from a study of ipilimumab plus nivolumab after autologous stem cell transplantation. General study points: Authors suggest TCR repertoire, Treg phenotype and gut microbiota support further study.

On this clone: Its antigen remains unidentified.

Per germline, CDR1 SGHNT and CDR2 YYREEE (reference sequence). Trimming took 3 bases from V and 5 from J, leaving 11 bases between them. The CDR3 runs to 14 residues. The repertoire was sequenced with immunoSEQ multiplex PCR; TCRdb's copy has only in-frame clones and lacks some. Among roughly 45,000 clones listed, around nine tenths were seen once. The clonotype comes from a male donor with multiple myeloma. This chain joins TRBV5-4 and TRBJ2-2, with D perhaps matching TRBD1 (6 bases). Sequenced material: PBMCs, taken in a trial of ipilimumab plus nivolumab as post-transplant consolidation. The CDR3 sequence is CASSSQTGTGELFF. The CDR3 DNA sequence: TGTGCCAGCAGCTCACAAACAGGGACCGGGGAGCTGTTTTTT. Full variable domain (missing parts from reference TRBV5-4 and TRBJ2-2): ETGVTQSPTHLIKTRGQQVTLRCSSQSGHNTVSWYQQALGQGPQFIFQYYREEENGRGNFPPRFSGLQFPNYSSELNVNALELDDSALYLCASSSQTGTGELFFGEGSRLTVL.